These T cell receptor beta chains were read from a single sample in a study of blood T cells in healthy people across ages. TCRdb independently ran MiXCR on the 5' RACE reads; one entry per CDR3 protein. The table includes roughly 2 million distinct CDR3 sequences, around 50% detected once. Specimen: blood. The receptors were sampled from a middle-aged woman in good health. Each CDR3 is given with its conserved first and last residue. A D gene is named only where the DNA matches it firmly. Clone size is shown for a subset of rows, as once, few, many or a class of expanded clone.

d_call | clone_size | j_call | v_call | cdr3_nt | cdr3_aa
TRBD2 | . | TRBJ2-1 | TRBV13 | TGTGCCAGCAGCTTTGTAGCGGGGGGGTCCAATGAGCAGTTCTTC | CASSFVAGGSNEQFF
. | few | TRBJ2-7 | TRBV12-3/TRBV12-4 | TGTGCCAGCAGTCCCCCTCCGGTTCGCCACGAGCAGTACTTC | CASSPPPVRHEQYF
. | many | TRBJ2-3 | TRBV7-9 | TGTGCCAGCAGCTTGACAGGACGCACAGATACGCAGTATTTT | CASSLTGRTDTQYF
TRBD1 | once | TRBJ1-5 | TRBV4-1 | TGCGCCAGCAGCCAAGGACAGGGGGCGAGGAATCAGCCCCAGCATTTT | CASSQGQGARNQPQHF
. | few | TRBJ2-7 | TRBV21-1 | TGTGCCAGCAGCAAAAGTATAGCGATTCGCGAGCAGTACTTC | CASSKSIAIREQYF
. | . | TRBJ2-1 | TRBV4-1 | TGCGCCAGCAGCCGCTTGGGAGACCGGAATGAGCAGTTCTTC | CASSRLGDRNEQFF
TRBD2 | once | TRBJ2-1 | TRBV7-8 | TGTGCCAGCAGAAATAGCGGGGGCCGCGGCAATGAGCAGTTCTTC | CASRNSGGRGNEQFF
TRBD1 | . | TRBJ2-1 | TRBV6-5 | TGTGCCAGCAGCCTGGGGACAGCAAGAAACAATGAGCAGTTCTTC | CASSLGTARNNEQFF
TRBD1 | . | TRBJ1-5 | TRBV10-3 | TGTGCCAACAGAGCCGGGACAGGGAGTTATCAGCCCCAGCATTTT | CANRAGTGSYQPQHF
TRBD1 | . | TRBJ1-4 | TRBV6-5 | TGTGCCAGCAGTTTCTTGACAGGGACGAGTGAAAAACTGTTTTTT | CASSFLTGTSEKLFF
. | . | TRBJ1-2 | TRBV7-2 | TGTGCCAGCAGCTTAGAATTAGACAGTCCGAATGGCTACACCTTC | CASSLELDSPNGYTF
. | . | TRBJ2-3 | TRBV7-9 | TGTGCCAGCAGCAACGCTCTCACAGATACGCAGTATTTT | CASSNALTDTQYF
. | . | TRBJ2-3 | TRBV6-5 | TGTGCCAGCCATGGACGAGGCGGGGGCTCAGATACGCAGTATTTT | CASHGRGGGSDTQYF
. | once | TRBJ2-7 | TRBV18 | TGTGCCAGCTCACCGCAAAGGGCCACTACCGCGGGGACTTACAATGGGCAGTACTTC | CASSPQRATTAGTYNGQYF
. | . | TRBJ2-5 | TRBV20-1 | TGCAGTGCTGGGGCGAGGGGCCTCAAGGTCTGGACCCAGTACTTC | CSAGARGLKVWTQYF
TRBD1 | few | TRBJ2-7 | TRBV7-9 | TGTGCCAGCAGTTTCGGACAGGAGTCCTACGAGCAGTACTTC | CASSFGQESYEQYF
TRBD1 | once | TRBJ2-7 | TRBV2 | TGTGCCAGCAGGGGACAGGCTTTCGAGCAGTACTTC | CASRGQAFEQYF
TRBD1 | few | TRBJ2-4 | TRBV28 | TGTGCCAGCAGTTCCCCCAGGGGGCCATTAGCCAAAAACATTCAGTACTTC | CASSSPRGPLAKNIQYF
. | . | TRBJ1-6 | TRBV7-2 | TGTGCCAGCAGCCCCCTGATAGGGTTCTATAATTCACCCCTCCACTTT | CASSPLIGFYNSPLHF
. | . | TRBJ1-2 | TRBV7-8 | TGTGCCAGCAGCTCAGAGACAGCAGCCTATGGCTACACCTTC | CASSSETAAYGYTF
TRBD2 | . | TRBJ2-1 | TRBV20-1 | TGCAGTGCTAGAGATCCCCTAGCGGGGGATGAGCAGTTCTTC | CSARDPLAGDEQFF
TRBD1 | few | TRBJ2-4 | TRBV7-2 | TGTGCCAGCAGCTTAAGGGCGGCCAGGGGACAGGAGCAGTACTTC | CASSLRAARGQEQYF
TRBD2 | once | TRBJ2-4 | TRBV20-1 | TGCAGTGCTAGAAGCTCCTCTCCTTCGCTTAGCGGGAGTTTAAAGCAGTACTTC | CSARSSSPSLSGSLKQYF
. | . | TRBJ2-1 | TRBV7-2 | TGTGCCAGCAGCTTAGCAGGAAAAACCTCCTACAATGAGCAGTTCTTC | CASSLAGKTSYNEQFF
TRBD2 | . | TRBJ2-5 | TRBV5-1 | TGCGCCAGCAGTTCCAGCCCCGGGGGGGCCAGCCAAGAGACTCAGTACTTC | CASSSSPGGASQETQYF
. | once | TRBJ2-5 | TRBV6-2/TRBV6-3 | TGTGCCAGCAGTTGCTCAGGTCGGGAGACCCAGTACTTC | CASSCSGRETQYF
TRBD1 | . | TRBJ2-4 | TRBV4-3 | TGCGCCAGCAGCCAATTGGTGGGGTCAGGGGGCCTAGCCAAAAACATTCAGTACTTC | CASSQLVGSGGLAKNIQYF
. | . | TRBJ2-7 | TRBV10-2 | TGCGCCAGCAGTGATACAGGGACTCCCAGGGACGAGCAGTACTTC | CASSDTGTPRDEQYF
. | . | TRBJ2-5 | TRBV24-1 | TGCGCCACCAGTCAAAGGGAGACCCAGTACTTC | CATSQRETQYF
. | . | TRBJ1-2 | TRBV20-1 | TGCAGTGCCTGGGACGGCTATGGCTACACCTTC | CSAWDGYGYTF
TRBD2 | . | TRBJ2-5 | TRBV4-2 | TGTGCCAGCAGCCAAGATAGGCTAGCGGGGGGGATCGAACAAGAGACCCAGTACTTC | CASSQDRLAGGIEQETQYF
TRBD2 | . | TRBJ2-2 | TRBV9 | TGTGCCAGCGGGCGGGGGGCCGGGGAGCTGTTTTTT | CASGRGAGELFF
TRBD1 | few | TRBJ1-4 | TRBV20-1 | TGCAGTGCCCAGGACAGGGGTGAAAAACTGTTTTTT | CSAQDRGEKLFF
TRBD1 | . | TRBJ1-5 | TRBV20-1 | TGCAGTGCTAGGGACAGGGGAATAGCTGGCAATCAGCCCCAGCATTTT | CSARDRGIAGNQPQHF
TRBD2 | few | TRBJ2-4 | TRBV7-2 | TGTGCCAGCAGCGCGGGAGGGGGGGGCAAAAACATTCAGTACTTC | CASSAGGGGKNIQYF
. | few | TRBJ2-1 | TRBV29-1 | TGCAGCGTTGAAGAGATGGCTCGAAGGGTGGATGAGCAGTTCTTC | CSVEEMARRVDEQFF
. | few | TRBJ1-4 | TRBV6-6 | TGTGCCAGCAGCCCAACTTCAGGGCTCTATGAAAAACTGTTTTTT | CASSPTSGLYEKLFF
. | . | TRBJ2-1 | TRBV15 | TGTGCCACCAGAGGTGGCGGCGATGAGCAGTTCTTC | CATRGGGDEQFF
TRBD1 | few | TRBJ2-5 | TRBV5-1 | TGCGCCAGCAGCTTGACAGGGGAGATCGAGACCCAGTACTTC | CASSLTGEIETQYF
. | once | TRBJ2-7 | TRBV12-3/TRBV12-4 | TGTGCCAGCAGTTTAGCGGGCGAGGGGGCCTACGAGCAGTACTTC | CASSLAGEGAYEQYF
TRBD1 | . | TRBJ1-1 | TRBV5-6 | TGTGCCAGCAGCTCCCGCGAGACAGGGCTACGGAACACTGAAGCTTTCTTT | CASSSRETGLRNTEAFF
. | . | TRBJ2-3 | TRBV6-2/TRBV6-3 | TGTGCCAGCAGTTACACAACCGGGACGGGGTACACAGATACGCAGTATTTT | CASSYTTGTGYTDTQYF
. | . | TRBJ1-2 | TRBV6-1 | TGTGCCAGCAGTGACAGGTCTGGCGGCTACACCTTC | CASSDRSGGYTF
. | few | TRBJ1-2 | TRBV29-1 | TGCAGCGTTGATGGGGGCTCCTATGGCTACACCTTC | CSVDGGSYGYTF
. | . | TRBJ2-4 | TRBV15 | TGTGCCACCAGCAGGAACATTCAGGGTTTAGAGCAGTACTTC | CATSRNIQGLEQYF